This is a list of T cell receptor beta chains from one sample in a study of blood T cell repertoires in COVID-19. TCRdb's table, derived via immunoSEQ multiplex PCR, lists solely in-frame clones and lacks some. Of about 120,000 clones listed, 70% to 80% are singletons. Sequencing was done on a sample of peripheral blood. These receptors all stem from a woman older than 75 with acute or convalescent COVID-19. Each CDR3 is given with its conserved first and last residue. A D gene is named only where the DNA matches it firmly. Clone size is stated in some rows and not others, as once, few, many or a class when expanded.

j_gene: TRBJ1-1
abundance: -
d_gene: -
v_gene: TRBV7-3
CDR3aa: CASSVQGNTEAFF
CDR3nt: TGTGCCAGCAGCGTACAGGGAAACACTGAAGCTTTCTTT

j_gene: TRBJ1-4
abundance: -
d_gene: -
v_gene: TRBV9
CDR3aa: CASSPGVGGEKLFF
CDR3nt: TGTGCCAGCAGCCCCGGTGTCGGAGGTGAAAAACTGTTTTTT

j_gene: TRBJ1-2
abundance: few
d_gene: -
v_gene: TRBV7-2
CDR3aa: CASSPEAAHYGYTF
CDR3nt: TGTGCCAGCAGCCCCGAGGCAGCACACTATGGCTACACCTTC

j_gene: TRBJ1-2
abundance: few
d_gene: -
v_gene: TRBV18
CDR3aa: CASSPAGKAEGYTF
CDR3nt: TGTGCCAGCTCGCCCGCGGGAAAGGCAGAAGGCTACACCTTC

j_gene: TRBJ1-1
abundance: -
d_gene: TRBD1
v_gene: TRBV28
CDR3aa: CASRDRVAFF
CDR3nt: TGTGCCAGCAGAGACAGGGTGGCTTTCTTT

j_gene: TRBJ2-7
abundance: once
d_gene: TRBD2
v_gene: TRBV4-2
CDR3aa: CASSPGLAGYEQYF
CDR3nt: TGTGCCAGCAGCCCGGGACTAGCGGGCTACGAGCAGTACTTC

j_gene: TRBJ1-1
abundance: -
d_gene: TRBD1
v_gene: TRBV18
CDR3aa: CASSPEGAVNTEAFF
CDR3nt: TGTGCCAGCTCACCGGAGGGGGCCGTGAACACTGAAGCTTTCTTT

j_gene: TRBJ2-1
abundance: -
d_gene: -
v_gene: TRBV2
CDR3aa: CASSEAQASVTNEQFF
CDR3nt: TGTGCCAGCAGTGAAGCGCAGGCTTCGGTTACGAATGAGCAGTTCTTC

j_gene: TRBJ1-1
abundance: once
d_gene: -
v_gene: TRBV4-2
CDR3aa: CASSQGFQRNTEAFF
CDR3nt: TGTGCCAGCAGCCAAGGATTCCAGCGGAACACTGAAGCTTTCTTT

j_gene: TRBJ1-2
abundance: -
d_gene: -
v_gene: TRBV28
CDR3aa: CASRGGTYYGYTF
CDR3nt: TGTGCCAGCAGAGGAGGAACCTACTATGGCTACACCTTC

j_gene: TRBJ1-1
abundance: -
d_gene: -
v_gene: TRBV6-5
CDR3aa: CASRPPVNTEAFF
CDR3nt: TGTGCCAGCAGGCCTCCAGTGAACACTGAAGCTTTCTTT

j_gene: TRBJ2-2
abundance: once
d_gene: TRBD1
v_gene: TRBV25-1
CDR3aa: CASSKAGQGATGELFF
CDR3nt: TGTGCCAGCAGTAAAGCAGGACAGGGGGCGACCGGGGAGCTGTTTTTT

j_gene: TRBJ2-7
abundance: -
d_gene: -
v_gene: TRBV6-2/TRBV6-3
CDR3aa: CASSYLTARSYEQYF
CDR3nt: TGTGCCAGCAGTTACCTTACCGCCAGATCCTACGAGCAGTACTTC

j_gene: TRBJ1-1
abundance: -
d_gene: TRBD1
v_gene: TRBV6-1
CDR3aa: CASSAGQGTKNTEAFF
CDR3nt: TGTGCCAGCAGTGCCGGACAGGGCACTAAGAACACTGAAGCTTTCTTT

j_gene: TRBJ2-6
abundance: once
d_gene: TRBD1
v_gene: TRBV7-9
CDR3aa: CASSHHRGRTGANVLTF
CDR3nt: TGTGCCAGCAGCCATCACAGGGGGCGTACTGGGGCCAACGTCCTGACTTTC

j_gene: TRBJ1-1
abundance: -
d_gene: -
v_gene: TRBV2
CDR3aa: CASSEAPGYTEAFF
CDR3nt: TGTGCCAGCAGTGAAGCGCCCGGGTACACTGAAGCTTTCTTT

j_gene: TRBJ2-5
abundance: -
d_gene: -
v_gene: TRBV20-1
CDR3aa: CSASEPGYQETQYF
CDR3nt: TGCAGTGCTAGTGAACCGGGGTACCAAGAGACCCAGTACTTC

j_gene: TRBJ2-5
abundance: -
d_gene: TRBD2
v_gene: TRBV18
CDR3aa: CASSPRPTSGGETQYF
CDR3nt: TGTGCCAGCTCACCACGACCGACTAGCGGCGGGGAGACCCAGTACTTC

j_gene: TRBJ2-3
abundance: -
d_gene: TRBD1
v_gene: TRBV5-1
CDR3aa: CASSTLDRDTDTQYF
CDR3nt: TGCGCCAGCAGCACCCTGGACAGGGACACAGATACGCAGTATTTT

j_gene: TRBJ1-5
abundance: -
d_gene: -
v_gene: TRBV24-1
CDR3aa: CATSEGGRRSNQPQHF
CDR3nt: TGTGCCACCAGTGAGGGGGGACGGAGAAGCAATCAGCCCCAGCATTTT

j_gene: TRBJ2-3
abundance: -
d_gene: -
v_gene: TRBV11-3
CDR3aa: CASSLGGHHTDTQYF
CDR3nt: TGTGCCAGCAGCTTAGGGGGCCATCACACAGATACGCAGTATTTT

j_gene: TRBJ2-1
abundance: -
d_gene: TRBD2
v_gene: TRBV5-6
CDR3aa: CASSPATSGRYNEQFF
CDR3nt: TGTGCCAGCAGCCCGGCAACTAGCGGGCGTTACAATGAGCAGTTCTTC

j_gene: TRBJ1-1
abundance: -
d_gene: -
v_gene: TRBV6-5
CDR3aa: CASSYSGEGMNTEAFF
CDR3nt: TGTGCCAGCAGTTACTCGGGGGAGGGGATGAACACTGAAGCTTTCTTT

j_gene: TRBJ1-2
abundance: -
d_gene: -
v_gene: TRBV18
CDR3aa: CASSFSEGGDGYTF
CDR3nt: TGTGCCAGCTCCTTCTCGGAGGGTGGAGATGGCTACACCTTC

j_gene: TRBJ1-5
abundance: once
d_gene: TRBD1
v_gene: TRBV28
CDR3aa: CASSLPQGRNQPQHF
CDR3nt: TGTGCCAGCAGTTTACCACAGGGGCGCAATCAGCCCCAGCATTTT

j_gene: TRBJ1-1
abundance: -
d_gene: TRBD1
v_gene: TRBV5-1
CDR3aa: CASSLAGQGNTEAFF
CDR3nt: TGCGCCAGCAGCTTGGCCGGACAGGGGAACACTGAAGCTTTCTTT

j_gene: TRBJ2-3
abundance: -
d_gene: TRBD1
v_gene: TRBV24-1
CDR3aa: CATSDSGPDRVGADTQYF
CDR3nt: TGTGCCACCAGTGATTCGGGCCCGGACAGGGTAGGCGCAGATACGCAGTATTTT

j_gene: TRBJ1-2
abundance: -
d_gene: -
v_gene: TRBV30
CDR3aa: CAWSLSRGYTF
CDR3nt: TGTGCCTGGAGCTTGAGCCGAGGCTACACCTTC

j_gene: TRBJ1-2
abundance: once
d_gene: TRBD1
v_gene: TRBV3-1/TRBV3-2
CDR3aa: CASSQEDRGQAYTF
CDR3nt: TGTGCCAGCAGCCAAGAAGACAGGGGGCAAGCCTACACCTTC

j_gene: TRBJ2-2
abundance: -
d_gene: -
v_gene: TRBV7-2
CDR3aa: CASSSVTDYGELFF
CDR3nt: TGTGCCAGCAGCTCCGTTACAGATTACGGGGAGCTGTTTTTT

j_gene: TRBJ1-2
abundance: few
d_gene: -
v_gene: TRBV30
CDR3aa: CAWSPRDSRANYGYTF
CDR3nt: TGTGCCTGGAGCCCCCGGGACTCTCGAGCTAACTATGGCTACACCTTC

j_gene: TRBJ1-1
abundance: -
d_gene: TRBD1
v_gene: TRBV19
CDR3aa: CASSTTGDTEAFF
CDR3nt: TGTGCCAGTAGTACGACAGGGGACACTGAAGCTTTCTTT

j_gene: TRBJ1-3
abundance: -
d_gene: -
v_gene: TRBV29-1
CDR3aa: CSTRDSGNTIYF
CDR3nt: TGCAGCACCCGGGACTCTGGAAACACCATATATTTT

j_gene: TRBJ2-1
abundance: -
d_gene: TRBD2
v_gene: TRBV5-1
CDR3aa: CASSLGVAGLNEQFF
CDR3nt: TGCGCCAGCAGCTTGGGAGTAGCGGGACTTAATGAGCAGTTCTTC

j_gene: TRBJ1-6
abundance: -
d_gene: -
v_gene: TRBV5-5
CDR3aa: CASSLDGWVGSPLHF
CDR3nt: TGTGCCAGCAGCTTGGACGGGTGGGTAGGTTCACCCCTCCACTTT

j_gene: TRBJ1-1
abundance: few
d_gene: TRBD1
v_gene: TRBV2
CDR3aa: CASTRGQGELLFF
CDR3nt: TGTGCCAGCACCCGTGGACAGGGCGAGCTCCTTTTCTTT

j_gene: TRBJ1-3
abundance: few
d_gene: -
v_gene: TRBV5-1
CDR3aa: CASSSRPAQGNSGNTIYF
CDR3nt: TGCGCCAGCAGCTCCCGGCCGGCCCAGGGGAACTCTGGAAACACCATATATTTT

j_gene: TRBJ2-7
abundance: -
d_gene: -
v_gene: TRBV4-3
CDR3aa: CASSQDSGGVSGEQYF
CDR3nt: TGCGCCAGCAGCCAAGATTCGGGGGGCGTCTCGGGCGAGCAGTACTTC

j_gene: TRBJ2-5
abundance: -
d_gene: -
v_gene: TRBV7-9
CDR3aa: CASSLDNIQETQYF
CDR3nt: TGTGCCAGCAGCTTAGACAACATCCAAGAGACCCAGTACTTC

j_gene: TRBJ2-5
abundance: -
d_gene: -
v_gene: TRBV7-2
CDR3aa: CASSLVFGGDQETQYF
CDR3nt: TGTGCCAGCAGCTTAGTCTTTGGCGGGGACCAAGAGACCCAGTACTTC

j_gene: TRBJ2-7
abundance: -
d_gene: TRBD1
v_gene: TRBV6-6
CDR3aa: CASSYPGGSDEQYF
CDR3nt: TGTGCCAGCAGTTACCCAGGGGGCAGCGACGAGCAGTACTTC

j_gene: TRBJ1-1
abundance: -
d_gene: -
v_gene: TRBV7-2
CDR3aa: CASSSSGGMNTEAFF
CDR3nt: TGTGCCAGCAGTTCCTCGGGGGGAATGAACACTGAAGCTTTCTTT

j_gene: TRBJ1-2
abundance: -
d_gene: TRBD1
v_gene: TRBV5-8
CDR3aa: CASSGVSRGLSDYGYTF
CDR3nt: TGTGCCAGCAGCGGGGTTTCCAGGGGGCTGAGCGACTATGGCTACACCTTC

j_gene: TRBJ1-1
abundance: -
d_gene: TRBD1
v_gene: TRBV6-2/TRBV6-3
CDR3aa: CASSIDRDTEAFF
CDR3nt: TGTGCCAGCAGTATAGACAGGGACACTGAAGCTTTCTTT

j_gene: TRBJ1-2
abundance: -
d_gene: -
v_gene: TRBV27
CDR3aa: CASSPLKPTVSNYGYTF
CDR3nt: TGTGCCAGCAGTCCCTTGAAGCCCACAGTCTCTAACTATGGCTACACCTTC

j_gene: TRBJ1-4
abundance: -
d_gene: TRBD1
v_gene: TRBV19
CDR3aa: CASSTRQGATLKKLFF
CDR3nt: TGTGCCAGTAGTACCAGACAGGGGGCTACCCTCAAAAAACTGTTTTTT

j_gene: TRBJ2-7
abundance: -
d_gene: TRBD2
v_gene: TRBV30
CDR3aa: CAWSASLAAFSYEQYF
CDR3nt: TGTGCCTGGAGTGCCTCACTAGCGGCTTTCTCCTACGAGCAGTACTTC

j_gene: TRBJ2-3
abundance: -
d_gene: -
v_gene: TRBV6-6
CDR3aa: CASTPSYSTDTQYF
CDR3nt: TGTGCCAGCACCCCTTCCTATAGCACAGATACGCAGTATTTT

j_gene: TRBJ1-5
abundance: -
d_gene: -
v_gene: TRBV19
CDR3aa: CASSISSVLSNQPQHF
CDR3nt: TGTGCCAGTAGTATCTCCTCAGTCCTGAGCAATCAGCCCCAGCATTTT

j_gene: TRBJ2-3
abundance: -
d_gene: TRBD2
v_gene: TRBV7-3
CDR3aa: CASSPLAGGPDTQYF
CDR3nt: TGTGCCAGCAGCCCTTTAGCGGGGGGGCCAGATACGCAGTATTTT

j_gene: TRBJ2-1
abundance: -
d_gene: TRBD2
v_gene: TRBV5-1
CDR3aa: CASSLGASGGRNEQFF
CDR3nt: TGCGCCAGCAGCTTGGGAGCTAGCGGGGGGCGCAATGAGCAGTTCTTC

j_gene: TRBJ1-1
abundance: -
d_gene: TRBD1
v_gene: TRBV5-6
CDR3aa: CASSFDRVSAEAFF
CDR3nt: TGTGCCAGCAGCTTTGACAGGGTTAGTGCTGAAGCTTTCTTT

j_gene: TRBJ2-3
abundance: -
d_gene: TRBD2
v_gene: TRBV30
CDR3aa: CAWSTGLATQYF
CDR3nt: TGTGCCTGGAGCACGGGACTAGCAACGCAGTATTTT

j_gene: TRBJ1-4
abundance: -
d_gene: -
v_gene: TRBV7-9
CDR3aa: CASSSLRGRGDEKLFF
CDR3nt: TGTGCCAGCAGCTCCCTGAGAGGCAGGGGAGATGAAAAACTGTTTTTT

j_gene: TRBJ1-2
abundance: few
d_gene: TRBD1
v_gene: TRBV5-1
CDR3aa: CASRLRDRQDYGYTF
CDR3nt: TGCGCCAGCAGGCTTCGGGACAGGCAGGACTATGGCTACACCTTC

j_gene: TRBJ2-1
abundance: -
d_gene: TRBD2
v_gene: TRBV28
CDR3aa: CASSLAGLYNEQFF
CDR3nt: TGTGCCAGCAGTCTAGCGGGACTTTACAATGAGCAGTTCTTC

j_gene: TRBJ2-3
abundance: -
d_gene: TRBD2
v_gene: TRBV11-3
CDR3aa: CASSLSSGAEDTQYF
CDR3nt: TGTGCCAGCAGCCTCTCTAGCGGGGCTGAGGATACGCAGTATTTT